The T cell receptor (beta chain) under discussion was sequenced for a study of blood T cell repertoires in COVID-19. Participants spanned ages about 18 to 90 years and resided in some 22 US areas. Cohort assignment relied on participant-reported clinical history. Recovery among Cohort 3 donors was established by two negative PCRs, clearance, or symptom resolution. The data were produced by immunoSEQ multiplex PCR, yet TCRdb's version contains in-frame clones alone and is incomplete. Of roughly 400,000 clones in the sample, around 91% were seen once. The sample comprised PBMCs or T cells enriched from blood (not recorded which). The origin of this receptor is a man under 40 who had recovered from COVID-19.

The CDR3 sequence is CASSARTGVNTEAFF. CDR3 nucleotide sequence: TGTGCCAGCAGCGCTCGGACAGGGGTTAACACTGAAGCTTTCTTT. The J gene is TRBJ1-1, the V gene TRBV9, with TRBD1 identical over 9 bases. V lost 3 bases, J lost 2 bases, and 5 bases stayed unmatched. Germline assignment: CDR1 SGDLS and CDR2 YYNGEE. This CDR3 is 15 amino acids long. Full variable domain (rest looked up from reference TRBV9 and TRBJ1-1): DSGVTQTPKHLITATGQRVTLRCSPRSGDLSVYWYQQSLDQGLQFLIQYYNGEERAKGNILERFSAQQFPDLHSELNLSSLELGDSALYFCASSARTGVNTEAFFGQGTRLTVV.